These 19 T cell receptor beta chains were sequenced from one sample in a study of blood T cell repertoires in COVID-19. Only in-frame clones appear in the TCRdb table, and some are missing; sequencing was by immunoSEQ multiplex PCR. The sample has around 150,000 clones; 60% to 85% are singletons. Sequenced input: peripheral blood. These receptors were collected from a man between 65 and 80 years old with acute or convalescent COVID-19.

The CDR3: CASGSGGDFWVTEAFF. The CDR3 DNA sequence: TGTGCCAGCGGGTCAGGGGGCGATTTTTGGGTCACTGAAGCTTTCTTT. This chain links TRBV2 with TRBJ1-1; 8 bases fit TRBD1. The CDR3 is 16 residues long. Germline lookup yields CDR1 SNHLY and CDR2 FYNNEI. V lost 8 bases to trimming and J lost 4 bases; unmatched junction nucleotides: 15.

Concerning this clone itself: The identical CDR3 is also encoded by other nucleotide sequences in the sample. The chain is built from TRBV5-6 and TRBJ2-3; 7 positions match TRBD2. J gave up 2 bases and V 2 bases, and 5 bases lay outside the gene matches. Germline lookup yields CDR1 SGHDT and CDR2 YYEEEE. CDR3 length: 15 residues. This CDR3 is CASSFPSGYTDTQYF. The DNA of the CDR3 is TGTGCCAGCAGCTTCCCTAGCGGATACACAGATACGCAGTATTTT.

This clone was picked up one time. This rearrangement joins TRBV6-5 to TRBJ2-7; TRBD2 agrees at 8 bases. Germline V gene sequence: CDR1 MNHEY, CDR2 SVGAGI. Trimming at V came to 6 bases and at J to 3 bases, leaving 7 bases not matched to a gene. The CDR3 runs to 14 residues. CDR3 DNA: TGTGCCAGCAGCTTAGCGGGACAAATCTACGAGCAGTACTTC. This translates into CASSLAGQIYEQYF.

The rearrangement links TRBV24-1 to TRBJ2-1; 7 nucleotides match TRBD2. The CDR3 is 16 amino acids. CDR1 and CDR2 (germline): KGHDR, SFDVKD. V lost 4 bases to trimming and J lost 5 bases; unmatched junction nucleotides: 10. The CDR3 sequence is CATSERKGLLDNEQFF. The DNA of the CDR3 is TGTGCCACCAGTGAACGTAAGGGACTACTTGACAATGAGCAGTTCTTC.

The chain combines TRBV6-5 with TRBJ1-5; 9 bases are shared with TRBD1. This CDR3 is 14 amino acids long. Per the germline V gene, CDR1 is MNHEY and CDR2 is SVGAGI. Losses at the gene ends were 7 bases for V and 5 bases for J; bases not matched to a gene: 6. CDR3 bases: TGTGCCAGCACCTGGGACAGGGAGGATCAGCCCCAGCATTTT. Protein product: CASTWDREDQPQHF.

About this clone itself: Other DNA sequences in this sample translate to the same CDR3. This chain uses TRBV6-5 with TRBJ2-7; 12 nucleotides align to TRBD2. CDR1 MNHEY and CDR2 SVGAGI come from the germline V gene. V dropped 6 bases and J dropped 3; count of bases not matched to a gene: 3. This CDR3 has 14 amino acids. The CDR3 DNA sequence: TGTGCCAGCAGGGAGACTAGCGGGAGCTACGAGCAGTACTTC. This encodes CASRETSGSYEQYF.

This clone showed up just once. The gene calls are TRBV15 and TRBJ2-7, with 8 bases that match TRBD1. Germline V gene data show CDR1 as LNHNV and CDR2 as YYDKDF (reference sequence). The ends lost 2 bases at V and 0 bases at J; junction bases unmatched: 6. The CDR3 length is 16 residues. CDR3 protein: CATSRQWTGSSYEQYF. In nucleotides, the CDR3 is TGTGCCACCAGCAGACAATGGACAGGGAGCTCCTACGAGCAGTACTTC.

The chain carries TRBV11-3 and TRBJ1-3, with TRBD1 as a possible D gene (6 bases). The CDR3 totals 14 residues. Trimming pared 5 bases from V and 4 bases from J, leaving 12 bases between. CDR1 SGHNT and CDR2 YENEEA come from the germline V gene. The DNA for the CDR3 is TGTGCCAGCAGCCACGGACAGCCCGGAAACACCATATATTTT. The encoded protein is CASSHGQPGNTIYF. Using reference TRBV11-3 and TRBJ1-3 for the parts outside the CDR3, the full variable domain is EAGVVQSPRYKIIEKKQPVAFWCNPISGHNTLYWYLQNLGQGPELLIRYENEEAVDDSQLPKDRFSAERLKGVDSTLKIQPAELGDSAVYLCASSHGQPGNTIYFGEGSWLTVV.

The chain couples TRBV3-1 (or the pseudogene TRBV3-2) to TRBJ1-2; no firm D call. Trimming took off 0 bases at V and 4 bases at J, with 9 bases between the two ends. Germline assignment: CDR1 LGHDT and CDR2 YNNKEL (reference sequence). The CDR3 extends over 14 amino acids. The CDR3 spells CASSQESGPYGYTF. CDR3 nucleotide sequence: TGTGCCAGCAGCCAAGAAAGCGGTCCCTATGGCTACACCTTC.

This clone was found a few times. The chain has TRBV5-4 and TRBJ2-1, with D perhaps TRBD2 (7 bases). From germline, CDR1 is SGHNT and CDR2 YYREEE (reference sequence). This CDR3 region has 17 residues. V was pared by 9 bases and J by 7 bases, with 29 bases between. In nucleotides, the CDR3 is TGTGCCATCCCGGTGGGGGCGGGGACTAATATTGGGAATGAGCAGTTCTTC. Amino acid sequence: CAIPVGAGTNIGNEQFF.

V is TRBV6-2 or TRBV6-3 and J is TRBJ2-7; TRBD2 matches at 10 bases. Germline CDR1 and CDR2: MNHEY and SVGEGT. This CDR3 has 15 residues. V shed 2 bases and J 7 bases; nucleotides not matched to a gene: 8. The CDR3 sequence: CASSYRGLARTEQYF. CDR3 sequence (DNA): TGTGCCAGCAGTTACAGGGGACTAGCGAGAACAGAGCAGTACTTC.

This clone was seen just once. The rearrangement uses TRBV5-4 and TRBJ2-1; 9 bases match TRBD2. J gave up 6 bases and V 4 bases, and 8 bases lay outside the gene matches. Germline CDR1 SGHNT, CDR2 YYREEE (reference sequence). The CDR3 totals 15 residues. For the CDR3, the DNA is TGTGCCAGCAGCAATCCGGGACTAGCAACCAATGAGCAGTTCTTC. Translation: CASSNPGLATNEQFF.

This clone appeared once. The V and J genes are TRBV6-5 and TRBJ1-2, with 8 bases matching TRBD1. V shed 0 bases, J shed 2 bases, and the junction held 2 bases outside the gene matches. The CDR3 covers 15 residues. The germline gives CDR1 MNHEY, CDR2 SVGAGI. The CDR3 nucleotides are TGTGCCAGCAGTTACTCCCAGGGGGCGAACTATGGCTACACCTTC. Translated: CASSYSQGANYGYTF.

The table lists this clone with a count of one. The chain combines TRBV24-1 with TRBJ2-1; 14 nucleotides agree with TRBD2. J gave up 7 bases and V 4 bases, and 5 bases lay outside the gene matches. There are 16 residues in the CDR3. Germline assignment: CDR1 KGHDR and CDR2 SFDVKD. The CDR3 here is CATSDRTSGRWNEQFF. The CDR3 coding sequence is TGTGCCACCAGTGACCGGACTAGCGGGAGGTGGAATGAGCAGTTCTTC.

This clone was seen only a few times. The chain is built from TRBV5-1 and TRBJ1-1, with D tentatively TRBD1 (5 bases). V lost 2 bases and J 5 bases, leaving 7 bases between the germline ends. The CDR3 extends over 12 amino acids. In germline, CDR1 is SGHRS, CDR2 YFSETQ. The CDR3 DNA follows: TGCGCCAGCAGCTTTCAGGGTACTGAAGCTTTCTTT. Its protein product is CASSFQGTEAFF.

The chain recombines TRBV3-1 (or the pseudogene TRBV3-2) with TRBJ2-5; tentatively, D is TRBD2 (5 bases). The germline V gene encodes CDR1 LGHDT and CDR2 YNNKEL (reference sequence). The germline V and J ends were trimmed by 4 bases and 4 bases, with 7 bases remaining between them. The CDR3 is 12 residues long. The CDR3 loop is CASSPRGETQYF. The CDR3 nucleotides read TGTGCCAGCAGCCCTCGGGGAGAGACCCAGTACTTC.

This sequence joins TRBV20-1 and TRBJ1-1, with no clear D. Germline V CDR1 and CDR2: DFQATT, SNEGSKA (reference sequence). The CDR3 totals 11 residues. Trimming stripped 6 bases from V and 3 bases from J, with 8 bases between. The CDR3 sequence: CSAPTDTEAFF. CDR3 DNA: TGCAGTGCCCCAACTGACACTGAAGCTTTCTTT.

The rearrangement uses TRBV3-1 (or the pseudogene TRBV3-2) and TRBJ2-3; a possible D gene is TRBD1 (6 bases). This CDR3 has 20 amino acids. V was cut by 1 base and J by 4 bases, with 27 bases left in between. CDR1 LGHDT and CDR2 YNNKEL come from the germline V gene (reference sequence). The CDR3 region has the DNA TGTGCCAGCAGCCAAGGGGGCTGGGGTTGGACAGCTTTATCACCAGATACGCAGTATTTT. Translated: CASSQGGWGWTALSPDTQYF.

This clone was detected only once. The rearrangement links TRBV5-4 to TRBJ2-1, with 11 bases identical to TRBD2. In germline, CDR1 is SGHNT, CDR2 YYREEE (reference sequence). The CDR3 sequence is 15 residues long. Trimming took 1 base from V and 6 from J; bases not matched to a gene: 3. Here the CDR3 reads CASSLPSGRLNEQFF. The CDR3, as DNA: TGTGCCAGCAGCTTGCCTAGCGGGAGGCTCAATGAGCAGTTCTTC.